This is a list of T cell receptor beta chains from one sample in a study of cytomegalovirus exposure and HLA in healthy donors. Assay: immunoSEQ multiplex PCR; the TCRdb copy retains only in-frame clones and omits some. The sample lists roughly 120,000 clones; roughly 14% were seen once. The sample consisted of PBMCs. The origin of the receptors is a woman aged 18-35 years in good health and CMV-seronegative. Both conserved end residues are part of each CDR3. The D gene is left open where the match is weak. Clone size is stated in some rows and not others, as once, few, many or a class when expanded.

v_gene: TRBV30
d_gene: TRBD1
abundance: few
j_gene: TRBJ1-1
len: 16
CDR3aa: CAWSASRTGAITEAFF
CDR3nt: TGTGCCTGGAGTGCATCACGGACAGGTGCTATTACTGAAGCTTTCTTT

v_gene: TRBV19
d_gene: .
abundance: .
j_gene: TRBJ1-1
len: 12
CDR3aa: CASSPGRTEAFF
CDR3nt: TGTGCCAGTAGCCCAGGGCGCACTGAAGCTTTCTTT

v_gene: TRBV5-1
d_gene: TRBD2
abundance: .
j_gene: TRBJ2-1
len: 15
CDR3aa: CASSTTSGGHNEQFF
CDR3nt: TGCGCCAGCAGCACCACTAGCGGGGGCCACAATGAGCAGTTCTTC

v_gene: TRBV28
d_gene: .
abundance: .
j_gene: TRBJ1-2
len: 12
CDR3aa: CATRLPPYGYTF
CDR3nt: TGTGCCACCCGACTGCCGCCCTATGGCTACACCTTC

v_gene: TRBV10-2
d_gene: TRBD2
abundance: .
j_gene: TRBJ2-1
len: 13
CDR3aa: CASKAGLYNEQFF
CDR3nt: TGCGCCAGCAAAGCGGGGCTCTACAATGAGCAGTTCTTC

v_gene: TRBV6-5
d_gene: TRBD2
abundance: few
j_gene: TRBJ2-3
len: 16
CDR3aa: CASSSTSGGAPDTQYF
CDR3nt: TGTGCCAGCAGTTCGACTAGCGGGGGGGCTCCAGATACGCAGTATTTT

v_gene: TRBV27
d_gene: TRBD1
abundance: few
j_gene: TRBJ1-2
len: 15
CDR3aa: CASSRGSGTGKGYTF
CDR3nt: TGTGCCAGCAGTAGGGGCTCCGGGACAGGAAAAGGCTACACCTTC

v_gene: TRBV6-5
d_gene: TRBD1
abundance: few
j_gene: TRBJ1-5
len: 13
CDR3aa: CASRRTGGQPQHF
CDR3nt: TGTGCCAGCAGAAGGACAGGGGGCCAGCCCCAGCATTTT

v_gene: TRBV7-8
d_gene: TRBD2
abundance: .
j_gene: TRBJ2-7
len: 14
CDR3aa: CASSLASSGYEQYF
CDR3nt: TGTGCCAGCAGCTTAGCGTCTAGCGGGTACGAGCAGTACTTC

v_gene: TRBV10-3
d_gene: TRBD2
abundance: few
j_gene: TRBJ2-7
len: 15
CDR3aa: CAIRQIAGGPGEQYF
CDR3nt: TGTGCCATCAGACAGATAGCGGGGGGGCCGGGCGAGCAGTACTTC

v_gene: TRBV5-1
d_gene: .
abundance: .
j_gene: TRBJ2-3
len: 17
CDR3aa: CASSLGIFGQGRGAQYF
CDR3nt: TGCGCCAGCAGCTTGGGTATTTTCGGACAAGGACGTGGCGCGCAGTATTTT

v_gene: TRBV28
d_gene: .
abundance: .
j_gene: TRBJ1-5
len: 14
CDR3aa: CASTPHSRNQPQHF
CDR3nt: TGTGCCAGCACACCTCACAGTCGGAATCAGCCCCAGCATTTT

v_gene: TRBV15
d_gene: .
abundance: .
j_gene: TRBJ2-7
len: 12
CDR3aa: CATSRDTVEQYF
CDR3nt: TGTGCCACCAGCAGAGATACGGTCGAGCAGTACTTC

v_gene: TRBV5-1
d_gene: TRBD1
abundance: .
j_gene: TRBJ2-2
len: 15
CDR3aa: CASSPGQVNTGELFF
CDR3nt: TGCGCCAGCAGCCCCGGACAGGTGAACACCGGGGAGCTGTTTTTT

v_gene: TRBV29-1
d_gene: TRBD2
abundance: few
j_gene: TRBJ2-1
len: 17
CDR3aa: CSVENPWLAGDYNEQFF
CDR3nt: TGCAGCGTTGAAAATCCCTGGCTAGCGGGAGACTACAATGAGCAGTTCTTC

v_gene: TRBV7-6
d_gene: .
abundance: .
j_gene: TRBJ2-7
len: 14
CDR3aa: CASSGGTLASEQYF
CDR3nt: TGTGCCAGCAGCGGCGGGACTCTAGCGAGCGAGCAGTACTTC

v_gene: TRBV14
d_gene: .
abundance: .
j_gene: TRBJ1-1
len: 14
CDR3aa: CASSQDPGYTEAFF
CDR3nt: TGTGCCAGCAGCCAAGATCCGGGATACACTGAAGCTTTCTTT

v_gene: TRBV9
d_gene: .
abundance: .
j_gene: TRBJ1-6
len: 13
CDR3aa: CASSPGEGQALHF
CDR3nt: TGTGCCAGCAGCCCAGGGGAGGGTCAAGCCCTCCACTTT

v_gene: TRBV29-1
d_gene: TRBD2
abundance: few
j_gene: TRBJ2-1
len: 14
CDR3aa: CSSTGLAVYNEQFF
CDR3nt: TGCAGCTCCACCGGACTAGCGGTTTACAATGAGCAGTTCTTC

v_gene: TRBV6-1
d_gene: TRBD1
abundance: .
j_gene: TRBJ2-5
len: 14
CDR3aa: CASRWTGPQETQYF
CDR3nt: TGTGCCAGCAGATGGACAGGCCCTCAAGAGACCCAGTACTTC

v_gene: TRBV7-6
d_gene: .
abundance: few
j_gene: TRBJ2-5
len: 14
CDR3aa: CASSFLPGLETQYF
CDR3nt: TGTGCCAGCAGCTTTCTGCCAGGGCTGGAGACCCAGTACTTC

v_gene: TRBV5-4
d_gene: .
abundance: .
j_gene: TRBJ2-5
len: 14
CDR3aa: CASSLERSGETQYF
CDR3nt: TGTGCCAGCAGCTTGGAACGCTCCGGGGAGACCCAGTACTTC

v_gene: TRBV28
d_gene: TRBD2
abundance: few
j_gene: TRBJ2-5
len: 14
CDR3aa: CASKRGGYEETQYF
CDR3nt: TGTGCCAGCAAGCGGGGGGGGTATGAAGAGACCCAGTACTTC

v_gene: TRBV6-5
d_gene: .
abundance: once
j_gene: TRBJ1-6
len: 15
CDR3aa: CASSYQASTWSPLHF
CDR3nt: TGTGCCAGCAGTTACCAGGCCTCCACTTGGTCACCCCTCCACTTT

v_gene: TRBV27
d_gene: TRBD2
abundance: few
j_gene: TRBJ2-1
len: 15
CDR3aa: CASRGLAVGYNEQFF
CDR3nt: TGTGCCAGCAGGGGACTAGCGGTTGGCTACAATGAGCAGTTCTTC

v_gene: TRBV6-5
d_gene: TRBD1
abundance: .
j_gene: TRBJ1-2
len: 14
CDR3aa: CASSYSGQGYGYTF
CDR3nt: TGTGCCAGCAGTTACTCGGGACAGGGGTATGGCTACACCTTC

v_gene: TRBV11-2
d_gene: .
abundance: few
j_gene: TRBJ1-1
len: 13
CDR3aa: CASSLEGAPEAFF
CDR3nt: TGTGCCAGCAGCTTAGAAGGGGCCCCCGAAGCTTTCTTT

v_gene: TRBV5-1
d_gene: TRBD1
abundance: few
j_gene: TRBJ2-7
len: 15
CDR3aa: CASSLSFQGAYEQYF
CDR3nt: TGCGCCAGCAGCTTGTCCTTTCAGGGGGCCTACGAGCAGTACTTC

v_gene: TRBV30
d_gene: .
abundance: .
j_gene: TRBJ1-6
len: 13
CDR3aa: CAWTGQTNSPLHF
CDR3nt: TGTGCCTGGACAGGACAGACGAATTCACCCCTCCACTTT

v_gene: TRBV5-6
d_gene: .
abundance: few
j_gene: TRBJ2-3
len: 14
CDR3aa: CASSLMGSVDTQYF
CDR3nt: TGTGCCAGCAGCTTGATGGGCTCAGTGGATACGCAGTATTTT

v_gene: TRBV28
d_gene: TRBD2
abundance: .
j_gene: TRBJ2-5
len: 17
CDR3aa: CASSSPSGGLGQETQYF
CDR3nt: TGTGCCAGCAGTTCCCCCTCGGGGGGGCTGGGGCAAGAGACCCAGTACTTC

v_gene: TRBV5-1
d_gene: TRBD1
abundance: few
j_gene: TRBJ2-2
len: 15
CDR3aa: CASSLDRGLTGELFF
CDR3nt: TGCGCCAGCAGCTTGGACAGGGGGCTCACCGGGGAGCTGTTTTTT

v_gene: TRBV4-1
d_gene: TRBD1
abundance: few
j_gene: TRBJ2-7
len: 14
CDR3aa: CASSQGDRPFEQYF
CDR3nt: TGCGCCAGCAGCCAAGGGGACAGGCCTTTCGAGCAGTACTTC

v_gene: TRBV28
d_gene: .
abundance: .
j_gene: TRBJ2-5
len: 14
CDR3aa: CASKRGGGRETQYF
CDR3nt: TGTGCCAGCAAGCGGGGAGGGGGTCGGGAGACCCAGTACTTC

v_gene: TRBV2
d_gene: .
abundance: .
j_gene: TRBJ1-3
len: 14
CDR3aa: CASSVVRQGDTIYF
CDR3nt: TGTGCCAGCAGTGTCGTTCGGCAGGGCGACACCATATATTTT

v_gene: TRBV28
d_gene: TRBD1
abundance: few
j_gene: TRBJ2-7
len: 15
CDR3aa: CASSFPGQGTCEQYF
CDR3nt: TGTGCCAGCAGTTTTCCGGGACAGGGGACGTGCGAGCAGTACTTC

v_gene: TRBV5-6
d_gene: .
abundance: few
j_gene: TRBJ2-3
len: 14
CDR3aa: CASNDWRDVDTQYF
CDR3nt: TGTGCCAGCAATGATTGGAGGGATGTAGATACGCAGTATTTT